This passage covers 17 T cell receptor beta chains from one sample sequenced in a study of cytomegalovirus exposure and HLA in healthy donors. PCR used 60 Vbeta primers and 13 Jbeta primers. TCRdb's table, derived via immunoSEQ multiplex PCR, lists solely in-frame clones and lacks some. Among approximately 79,000 clones listed, 78% were seen once. The sequencing input was PBMCs. These receptors all come from a male donor in good health and CMV-seropositive.

This chain joins TRBV18 and TRBJ2-7; TRBD1 matches at 9 bases. The CDR3 covers 16 residues. V was pared by 2 bases and J by 6 bases, with 11 bases of the junction left unmatched. CDR1 and CDR2 (germline): KGHSH, LQKENI. The CDR3 coding sequence is TGTGCCAGCTCACCATCCCACGGGACAGGGAGCGTCGAGCAGTACTTC. This sequence encodes CASSPSHGTGSVEQYF.

The chain recombines TRBV4-2 with TRBJ2-1; D is perhaps TRBD1 (6 bases). Germline V lookup: CDR1 LGHNA, CDR2 YNFKEQ. CDR3 length: 16 residues. Trimming shortened V by 8 bases and J by 6 bases, and 23 bases separated the two germline ends. The CDR3 nucleotides read TGTGCCAGCGGATGGGACCGGGACAAGGGTTTCAATGAGCAGTTCTTC. This encodes CASGWDRDKGFNEQFF.

The chain couples TRBV5-6 to TRBJ1-6; no clear D. The CDR3 totals 16 residues. The germline V gene encodes CDR1 SGHDT and CDR2 YYEEEE. V was cut by 4 bases and J by 0 bases, with 11 bases left in between. In DNA form, the CDR3 reads TGTGCCAGCAGCGCTCCGTTCTACTCCTATAATTCACCCCTCCACTTT. Its protein product is CASSAPFYSYNSPLHF.

This clone was counted a few times. The V gene is TRBV5-4, the J gene TRBJ2-7, with D tentatively TRBD1 (5 bases). CDR1 is SGHNT, CDR2 YYREEE, per germline (reference sequence). Trimming pared 2 bases from V and 3 bases from J, leaving 6 bases between. CDR3 length: 12 residues. CDR3 amino acids: CASSFQGYEQYF. As DNA, the CDR3 is TGTGCCAGCAGCTTTCAGGGCTACGAGCAGTACTTC.

The chain joins TRBV27 to TRBJ2-1, with unresolved D. Germline V gene sequence: CDR1 MNHEY, CDR2 SMNVEV (reference sequence). V shed 0 bases and J shed 7 bases, with 10 bases lying between them. This CDR3 is 14 amino acids long. DNA of the CDR3: TGTGCCAGCAGTTTATCGGTAGCACGAAATGAGCAGTTCTTC. Its protein is CASSLSVARNEQFF.

The J gene is TRBJ1-1, the V gene TRBV5-1, with D possibly TRBD1 on 6 matching bases. V was cut by 2 bases and J by 4 bases, with 9 bases left in between. The CDR3 loop spans 13 amino acids. From germline, CDR1 is SGHRS and CDR2 YFSETQ. The CDR3 reads CASSLEQGTEAFF. In nucleotides, the CDR3 is TGCGCCAGCAGCTTAGAACAGGGCACTGAAGCTTTCTTT.

This clone has a single count. The chain carries TRBV7-6 and TRBJ2-7; 10 bases are a match to TRBD2. Per the germline V gene, CDR1 is SGHVS and CDR2 is FNYEAQ. This CDR3 is built from 15 residues. With 4 bases clipped from V and 4 bases from J, the junction kept 7 bases outside the gene matches. The CDR3 nucleotides read TGTGCCAGCAGCTCCGGGACTAGCGTTCTATACGAGCAGTACTTC. Protein product: CASSSGTSVLYEQYF.

The chain employs TRBV6-5 and TRBJ1-5; 11 bases match TRBD1. The germline V gene encodes CDR1 MNHEY and CDR2 SVGAGI. The V segment lost 5 bases and the J segment 7 bases; nucleotides outside the gene matches: 7. The length of the CDR3 is 15 residues. The CDR3 is CASSPRGQGAQPQHF. CDR3 nucleotide sequence: TGTGCCAGCAGTCCGAGAGGACAGGGGGCCCAGCCCCAGCATTTT.

This chain uses TRBV6-5 with TRBJ1-5; a weak D match, TRBD1 (5 bases). This CDR3 region has 13 residues. Germline CDR1 is MNHEY and CDR2 is SVGAGI. Trimming pared 2 bases from V and 7 bases from J, leaving 9 bases between. CDR3 DNA: TGTGCCAGCAGTTACAGGGGTTGGCAGCCCCAGCATTTT. This translates into CASSYRGWQPQHF.

The V call is TRBV10-2, the J call TRBJ1-1; D is ambiguous. The CDR3 contains 13 residues. The V gene lost 2 bases and the J gene lost 4 bases, with 8 bases spanning the gap. Per germline, CDR1 WSHSY and CDR2 SAAADI. The DNA of the CDR3 is TGCGCCAGCAGTGAGGGGAGGAGCACTGAAGCTTTCTTT. Amino acid sequence: CASSEGRSTEAFF.

This clone was observed a single time. The junction shows a germline mismatch at one end, possibly a read error. The chain combines TRBV5-4 with TRBJ2-4, with D maybe TRBD2 (5 bases). Germline V gene sequence: CDR1 SGHNT, CDR2 YYREEE (reference sequence). This CDR3 has 15 residues. The CDR3 DNA reads as TGCGCCAGCAGCCCCGAAGCGGACCCGCGGAACATTCAGTACTTC. Its translation is CASSPEADPRNIQYF.

As concerns this clone: It is unclear where the CDR3 begins or ends on the DNA, so no DNA is shown, and the CDR3 is as TCRdb lists it. The chain couples TRBV28 to TRBJ1-5; TRBD1 is taken as the D call from the table, unchecked against the DNA. Counting both end residues, the CDR3 totals 16 amino acids. From germline, CDR1 is MDHEN and CDR2 SYDVKM. The CDR3 sequence: CASSFRARGSHQPQHF.

This chain links TRBV5-5 with TRBJ2-7; 7 positions agree with TRBD1. With 5 bases clipped from V and 3 bases from J, the junction kept 8 bases outside the gene matches. CDR1 SGHKS and CDR2 YYEKEE come from the germline V gene (reference sequence). The CDR3 runs to 14 residues. The CDR3 DNA reads as TGTGCCAGCAGGGACAGGAGAAAAGGCTACGAGCAGTACTTC. This encodes CASRDRRKGYEQYF. Based on the CDR3 plus reference TRBV5-5 and TRBJ2-7, the full variable domain is DAGVTQSPTHLIKTRGQQVTLRCSPISGHKSVSWYQQVLGQGPQFIFQYYEKEERGRGNFPDRFSARQFPNYSSELNVNALLLGDSALYLCASRDRRKGYEQYFGPGTRLTVT.

The genes are TRBV28 and TRBJ1-1; D may be TRBD1 (5 bases). The CDR3 contains 14 residues. V lost 5 bases and J lost 5, with 15 bases in between. From germline, CDR1 is MDHEN and CDR2 SYDVKM. The CDR3 is CASSLFQGWTEAFF. The CDR3 DNA reads as TGTGCCAGCAGTCTGTTTCAGGGTTGGACTGAAGCTTTCTTT.

V and J are TRBV7-9 and TRBJ2-7; TRBD1 matches 10 bases. Germline CDR1 SEHNR, CDR2 FQNEAQ (reference sequence). V lost 4 bases, J lost 2 bases, and 11 bases stayed unmatched. CDR3 length: 17 residues. DNA for the CDR3: TGTGCCAGCAGCTCCTTACCCGGGACAGGGGAACCCTACGAGCAGTACTTC. Encoded protein: CASSSLPGTGEPYEQYF.

The sample holds a few counts of this clone. The rearrangement uses TRBV27 and TRBJ1-4; D perhaps matches TRBD1 (5 bases). The CDR3 is 12 residues long. The germline V and J ends were trimmed by 6 bases and 5 bases, with 7 bases remaining between them. Germline CDR1 reads MNHEY; CDR2 reads SMNVEV (reference sequence). The CDR3 loop reads CASRGLNEKLFF. CDR3 coding DNA: TGTGCCAGCAGGGGGCTGAATGAAAAACTGTTTTTT.

V usage is TRBV6-1 and J usage is TRBJ1-1; 7 positions match TRBD1. The CDR3 totals 12 residues. V was clipped by 6 bases and J by 9 bases; unmatched bases: 7. CDR1 and CDR2 from the germline V gene are MNHNS and SASEGT. The CDR3 nucleotides are TGTGCCAGCAGCCCCACGACAGGGAAAGCTTTCTTT. Translated, it gives CASSPTTGKAFF.